Listed below are T cell receptor beta chains from one sample, sequenced in a study of identical twins. MiXCR, applied by TCRdb to the 5' RACE reads, yields one record per CDR3 protein. This sample has roughly 250,000 distinct CDR3 sequences, with over 13% found just once. The specimen sequenced was memory (CD45RO+) T cells sorted from blood. Receptors originate from a woman aged 18-29 years in good health. CDR3s include the opening cysteine and the closing phenylalanine or tryptophan. Each record gives: D gene, clone size, J gene, V gene, CDR3 DNA, CDR3 protein. A D gene is named only where the DNA matches it firmly. Size is stated for part of the rows, as once, few or many counts, or as a class when the clone is expanded.

D gene: .; clone size: many; J gene: TRBJ1-2; V gene: TRBV9; CDR3 DNA: TGTGCCAGCAGCGCCAACCCACAGGGAGAGGACGGTGGCTACACCTTC; CDR3 protein: CASSANPQGEDGGYTF
D gene: .; clone size: few; J gene: TRBJ2-3; V gene: TRBV20-1; CDR3 DNA: TGCAGTGCTAAGAGTGGGTTTGGCCAGGGCACAGATACGCAGTATTTT; CDR3 protein: CSAKSGFGQGTDTQYF
D gene: .; clone size: many; J gene: TRBJ2-4; V gene: TRBV7-9; CDR3 DNA: TGTGCCAGCAGCTTAGTCGGGGGATTAGGCAACATTCAGTACTTC; CDR3 protein: CASSLVGGLGNIQYF
D gene: TRBD2; clone size: few; J gene: TRBJ2-1; V gene: TRBV2; CDR3 DNA: TGTGCCGGGTTGTCCGGGACTAGCACTCTCAAGAATGAGCAGTTCTTC; CDR3 protein: CAGLSGTSTLKNEQFF
D gene: .; clone size: many; J gene: TRBJ1-2; V gene: TRBV12-3/TRBV12-4; CDR3 DNA: TGTGCCAGCGTTCTAACGGGGGGCTATGGCTACACCTTC; CDR3 protein: CASVLTGGYGYTF
D gene: .; clone size: .; J gene: TRBJ2-7; V gene: TRBV11-3; CDR3 DNA: TGTGCCAGCAGCCCCGGTCCAGGCCGCTCCTACGAGCAGTACTTC; CDR3 protein: CASSPGPGRSYEQYF
D gene: TRBD1; clone size: .; J gene: TRBJ2-7; V gene: TRBV7-2; CDR3 DNA: TGTGCCAGCAGCTTAGTGGCAGGGGGTAACGAGCAGTACTTC; CDR3 protein: CASSLVAGGNEQYF
D gene: .; clone size: .; J gene: TRBJ1-2; V gene: TRBV24-1; CDR3 DNA: TGTGCCATCTCCCCGGGAGCCCTCTATGGCTACACCTTC; CDR3 protein: CAISPGALYGYTF
D gene: .; clone size: .; J gene: TRBJ1-2; V gene: TRBV20-1; CDR3 DNA: TGCAGTGCCAATCTACTCTACAGGATGTCTAACTATGGCTACACCTTC; CDR3 protein: CSANLLYRMSNYGYTF
D gene: .; clone size: few; J gene: TRBJ1-1; V gene: TRBV7-2; CDR3 DNA: TGTGCCAGCAGCTTGACTCTGGACACTGAAGCTTTCTTT; CDR3 protein: CASSLTLDTEAFF
D gene: .; clone size: few; J gene: TRBJ1-3; V gene: TRBV5-5; CDR3 DNA: TGTGCCAGCAGCTTGGCCCCGGGGGGCTCTGGAAACACCATATATTTT; CDR3 protein: CASSLAPGGSGNTIYF
D gene: .; clone size: few; J gene: TRBJ1-1; V gene: TRBV12-3/TRBV12-4; CDR3 DNA: TGTGCCAGCAGTTTAAGAAGCGTAGTTGGGACTGAAGCTTTCTTT; CDR3 protein: CASSLRSVVGTEAFF
D gene: TRBD2; clone size: many; J gene: TRBJ2-3; V gene: TRBV11-2; CDR3 DNA: TGTGCCAGCAGCTTAGGGACTAGCGGAAGCACAGATACGCAGTATTTT; CDR3 protein: CASSLGTSGSTDTQYF
D gene: .; clone size: few; J gene: TRBJ2-1; V gene: TRBV7-2; CDR3 DNA: TGTGCCAGCAGCTTAGTGGCGGACAATGAGCAGTTCTTC; CDR3 protein: CASSLVADNEQFF
D gene: .; clone size: .; J gene: TRBJ2-5; V gene: TRBV20-1; CDR3 DNA: TGCAGTGTGGGATGGGGGGCGTGGGGGGGACAAGAGACCCAGTACTTC; CDR3 protein: CSVGWGAWGGQETQYF
D gene: .; clone size: .; J gene: TRBJ2-2; V gene: TRBV7-9; CDR3 DNA: TGTGCCAGCAGCCAGCGACAGAACACCGGGGAGCTGTTTTTT; CDR3 protein: CASSQRQNTGELFF
D gene: .; clone size: many; J gene: TRBJ2-5; V gene: TRBV10-3; CDR3 DNA: TGTGCCATCACCGACGGACGGGGCGGCCAAGAGACCCAGTACTTC; CDR3 protein: CAITDGRGGQETQYF
D gene: TRBD2; clone size: .; J gene: TRBJ2-1; V gene: TRBV7-9; CDR3 DNA: TGTGCCAGCAGCTTAGTAGCGGGAGGAGTCTACAATGAGCAGTTCTTC; CDR3 protein: CASSLVAGGVYNEQFF
D gene: TRBD1; clone size: .; J gene: TRBJ1-6; V gene: TRBV20-1; CDR3 DNA: TGCAGTGCAGGACAGGGGGCGAATTCACCCCTCCACTTT; CDR3 protein: CSAGQGANSPLHF
D gene: .; clone size: .; J gene: TRBJ1-4; V gene: TRBV12-3/TRBV12-4; CDR3 DNA: TGTGCCAGCAGTTTACCTGACAGATCCCCCGAAAAACTGTTTTTT; CDR3 protein: CASSLPDRSPEKLFF
D gene: .; clone size: .; J gene: TRBJ1-2; V gene: TRBV20-1; CDR3 DNA: TGCAGTGCTAGTTCCGAAGCGGGCTACACCTTC; CDR3 protein: CSASSEAGYTF
D gene: TRBD1; clone size: few; J gene: TRBJ1-1; V gene: TRBV12-3/TRBV12-4; CDR3 DNA: TGTGCCAGCCGGCAGGGGGTCTTCACTGAAGCTTTCTTT; CDR3 protein: CASRQGVFTEAFF
D gene: .; clone size: few; J gene: TRBJ2-7; V gene: TRBV20-1; CDR3 DNA: TGCAGTGCTACCGGTGGGGGGGCCGTCTCCTACGAGCAGTACTTC; CDR3 protein: CSATGGGAVSYEQYF
D gene: .; clone size: .; J gene: TRBJ2-2; V gene: TRBV5-1; CDR3 DNA: TGCGCCAGCAGCCCTGGCCAGGGAATGACCGGGGAGCTGTTTTTT; CDR3 protein: CASSPGQGMTGELFF
D gene: .; clone size: few; J gene: TRBJ1-1; V gene: TRBV3-1; CDR3 DNA: TGTGCCAGCAGCCTTGGGACACCCCAGAGGGCTTTCTTT; CDR3 protein: CASSLGTPQRAFF
D gene: TRBD1; clone size: .; J gene: TRBJ2-3; V gene: TRBV11-2; CDR3 DNA: TGTGCCAGCAGCTCAGGACAGGGGGTACAGGCAGATACGCAGTATTTT; CDR3 protein: CASSSGQGVQADTQYF
D gene: .; clone size: .; J gene: TRBJ1-1; V gene: TRBV20-1; CDR3 DNA: TGCAGTGCTAGAGGATCCGGGATTGAAGCTTTCTTT; CDR3 protein: CSARGSGIEAFF
D gene: TRBD2; clone size: many; J gene: TRBJ2-1; V gene: TRBV5-1; CDR3 DNA: TGCGCCAGCAGCGGGGGGACGTTCGGGGGAGGGCCCTCGAATGAGCAGTTCTTC; CDR3 protein: CASSGGTFGGGPSNEQFF
D gene: TRBD2; clone size: few; J gene: TRBJ2-3; V gene: TRBV20-1; CDR3 DNA: TGCAGTGCTAGGGGGACTAGCGGGAGGGCCGGGGAAGATACGCAGTATTTT; CDR3 protein: CSARGTSGRAGEDTQYF